Here is one TCR beta chain with its context. Its antigen is not known. The repertoire was sequenced with immunoSEQ multiplex PCR; TCRdb's copy has only in-frame clones and lacks some. The table shows about 340,000 clones, with nearly 95% occurring only once. Regarding time point: blood from clinic visit 5 months post-surgery; TSC patient then seizure free. These data come from a study of brain T cells in children with intractable seizures. The CDR3 consists of 15 residues. Germline CDR1 and CDR2: MNHEY and SVGAGI. V gave up 4 bases and J gave up 0 bases; unmatched junction bases: 3. Study-wide points: Clones missing pre-surgery may reflect undersampling of that blood sample.

The chain recombines TRBV6-5 with TRBJ2-7; 10 bases line up with TRBD2. The clonotype comes from a boy under three years old with tuberous sclerosis and intractable seizures. The sample in question was peripheral blood, obtained 4 to 5 months after surgery. The CDR3 is CASSSSGGASYEQYF. For the CDR3, the DNA is TGTGCCAGCAGTTCTAGCGGGGGTGCCTCCTACGAGCAGTACTTC.